This T cell receptor beta chain was recorded in a study of early T cells in non-severe SARS-CoV-2 infection. Researchers attached unique molecular identifiers to individual cDNA molecules. MiXCR was run by TCRdb on the 5' RACE reads, yielding one entry per CDR3 protein. Among around 81,000 distinct CDR3 sequences listed, 13% to 15% were seen once. After removal of 4 bases from V and 2 bases from J, the junction contained 9 bases not matched to a gene. CDR3 length: 18 residues. Germline V gene lookup returns CDR1 SGHRS and CDR2 YFSETQ. This sequence joins TRBV5-1 and TRBJ2-1, with TRBD2 matching 13 bases. Material: whole blood. The clonotype comes from an adult who was a healthcare worker with PCR-confirmed SARS-CoV-2 infection or an uninfected control (not recorded which). CDR3 sequence (DNA): TGCGCCAGCAGCCCCAACGTTACTAGCGGGGGGGCCTACAATGAGCAGTTCTTC. Translation gives CASSPNVTSGGAYNEQFF.